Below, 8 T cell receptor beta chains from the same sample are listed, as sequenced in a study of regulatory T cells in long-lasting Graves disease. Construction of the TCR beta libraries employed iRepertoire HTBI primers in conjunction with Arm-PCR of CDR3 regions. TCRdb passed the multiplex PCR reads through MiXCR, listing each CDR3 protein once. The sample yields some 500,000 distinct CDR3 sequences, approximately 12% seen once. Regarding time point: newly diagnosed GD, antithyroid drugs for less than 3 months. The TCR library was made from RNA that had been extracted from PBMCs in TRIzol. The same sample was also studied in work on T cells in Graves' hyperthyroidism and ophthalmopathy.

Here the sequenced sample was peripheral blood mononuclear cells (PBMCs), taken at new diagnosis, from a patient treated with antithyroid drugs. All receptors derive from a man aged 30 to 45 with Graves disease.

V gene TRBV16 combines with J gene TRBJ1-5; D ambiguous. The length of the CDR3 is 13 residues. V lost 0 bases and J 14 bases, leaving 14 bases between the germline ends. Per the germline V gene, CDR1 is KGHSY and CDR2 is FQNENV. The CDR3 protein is CASSQSGGSSEHF. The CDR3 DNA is TGTGCCAGCAGCCAATCCGGCGGCTCCAGCGAGCATTTT.

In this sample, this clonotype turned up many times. CDR3 amino acids: CASSVGAEAFF. The CDR3 nucleotides are TGTGCCAGCAGTGTGGGGGCTGAAGCTTTCTTT. This sequence joins TRBV2 and TRBJ1-1; D is possibly TRBD1 (5 bases). The CDR3 is 11 amino acids. Germline V gives CDR1 SNHLY, CDR2 FYNNEI. V was shortened by 4 bases and J by 6 bases, with 6 bases between the two germline ends.

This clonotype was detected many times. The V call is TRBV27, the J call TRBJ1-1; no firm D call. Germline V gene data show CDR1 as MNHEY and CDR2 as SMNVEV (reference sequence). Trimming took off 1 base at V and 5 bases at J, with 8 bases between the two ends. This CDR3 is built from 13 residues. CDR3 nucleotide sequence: TGTGCCAGCAGTTTATACGGTGGGACTGAAGCTTTCTTT. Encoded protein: CASSLYGGTEAFF.

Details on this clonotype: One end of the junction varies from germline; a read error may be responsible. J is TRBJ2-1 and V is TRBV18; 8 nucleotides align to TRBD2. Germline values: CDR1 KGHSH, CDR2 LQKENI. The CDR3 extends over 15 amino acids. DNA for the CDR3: TGTACCAGCTCACCCGGGGGACTAGCCTACAATGAGCAGTTCTTC. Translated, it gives CTSSPGGLAYNEQFF.

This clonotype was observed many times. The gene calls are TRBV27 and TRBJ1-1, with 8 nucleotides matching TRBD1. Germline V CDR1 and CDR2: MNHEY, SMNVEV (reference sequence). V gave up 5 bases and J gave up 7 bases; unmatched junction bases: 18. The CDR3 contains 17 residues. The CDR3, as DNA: TGTGCCAGCAGTCCGTCCTGGACAGGGCCGGTAAATTATGAAGCTTTCTTT. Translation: CASSPSWTGPVNYEAFF.

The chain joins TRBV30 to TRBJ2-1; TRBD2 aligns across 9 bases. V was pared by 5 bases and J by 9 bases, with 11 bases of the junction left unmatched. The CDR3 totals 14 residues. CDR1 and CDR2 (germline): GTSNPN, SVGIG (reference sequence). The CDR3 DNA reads TGTGCCTGGGGTTTAGCGGGAGCTTGGGCTGAGCAGTTCTTC. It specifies CAWGLAGAWAEQFF.

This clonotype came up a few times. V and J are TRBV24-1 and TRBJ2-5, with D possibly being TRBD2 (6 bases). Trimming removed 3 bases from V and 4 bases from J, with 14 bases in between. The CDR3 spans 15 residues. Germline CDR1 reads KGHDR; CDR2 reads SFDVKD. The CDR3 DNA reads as TGTGCCACCAGTGATCTCGGGGCCGGGGGAGAGACCCAGTACTTC. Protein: CATSDLGAGGETQYF.

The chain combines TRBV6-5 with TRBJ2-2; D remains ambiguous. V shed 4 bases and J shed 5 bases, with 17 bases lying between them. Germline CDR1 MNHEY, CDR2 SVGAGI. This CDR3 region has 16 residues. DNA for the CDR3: TGTGCCAGCAGTTCCCGGGCCCCCTCACGGACCGGGGAGCTGTTTTTT. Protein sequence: CASSSRAPSRTGELFF.